The sequence of this T cell receptor (beta chain) was determined in a study of blood T cells in healthy people across ages. The CDR3 spans 13 residues. Germline lookup yields CDR1 SGHDT and CDR2 YYEEEE. Unmatched junction bases numbered 4, after V lost 5 bases and J lost 5 bases. The authors ran a second PCR of 7 to 11 cycles using a sample-barcoded 5' primer and a J-beta primer mix. TCRdb re-called the 5' RACE reads through MiXCR, storing one row per CDR3 protein. This table has 1 million or so distinct CDR3 sequences, under 30% appearing once. This sample also belongs to another study, concerning T cells of mothers and their children.

Sequencing was carried out using blood. The genes are TRBV5-6 and TRBJ2-1; 7 bases are a match to TRBD1. The sequence was obtained from a girl aged 2-10 years in good health. CDR3 sequence (DNA): TGTGCCAGCAGGGGACAGAGGAACAATGAGCAGTTCTTC. It is translated as CASRGQRNNEQFF.